This TCR beta chain was sequenced in a study of blood T cell repertoires in COVID-19 (dated by TCRdb to the early 2020s). The study in broad terms: Collaborator samples came from the United States, Italy and Spain and covered acute and convalescent phases of COVID-19. The prospective study material was composed of cDNA or gDNA derived from T cells, B-cell-depleted T cells, or PBMCs. Deeply sampled blood TCRbeta repertoires from subjects exposed to, actively infected with, or recovered from COVID-19 were included in the dataset. The repertoires were released in a freely available public database meant as a resource for research on the immune response to SARS-CoV-2. The samples were drawn from the first 160 participants of the ongoing ImmuneRACE study and from 950 to 1,500 subjects provided by 6 global collaborators. Sample metadata almost always included a de-identified subject ID, COVID-19 status, age in years and sex. HLA class I and class II types, where available, came from metadata supplied by the sample provider rather than from assay-based typing. Points the paper makes about the study in general: How much clinical and demographic metadata was included differed by source and by participant, and the metadata was provided uncurated.

This clone came up a few times. This receptor's antigen is unknown. The sample holds no much larger clone one base away, and base qualities are not on file. The identical CDR3 is also encoded by other nucleotide sequences in the sample. Here V drops 7 bases and J drops 4 bases, and the junction holds 6 bases not matched to any gene. The germline V gene provides CDR1 SGHRS and CDR2 YFSETQ. The CDR3 spans 14 residues, from the cysteine through the phenylalanine. Solely the CDR3 DNA is kept, with 42 bases framed from the first base. Each collaborating institution followed its own protocols to collect whole blood in K2EDTA tubes. For TCRbeta analysis, collaborators shipped samples as frozen whole blood, isolated PBMCs, or DNA extracted from either of those sample types. TCRbeta CDR3 regions were amplified from genomic DNA using the immunoSEQ Assay, a bias-controlled multiplex PCR. For the original study's pipeline: Within the assay, amplification of reference gene primers was used to estimate how many nucleated cells each sample contained. Sequence reads were collapsed and filtered to measure the absolute abundance of every unique TCRbeta CDR3 rearrangement. For each sample, productive Simpson clonality was calculated as the square root of Simpson's diversity index across productive rearrangements. Sourced from immuneACCESS, this table was stored by TCRdb with only in-frame sequences that have V and J called. A share of the clones is absent; for the studies checked, an unresolved V gene accounts for under half, and the remainder has no known explanation. V, J and clone size are taken as reported in that table, and D and trimming were inferred from the DNA itself. This sample gives about 380,000 clones in total; roughly 90% of them show up just once. 0.95% to 1.5% of the sample rests with the top ten.

The sequence was collected from a man between 40 and 49 years old with acute or convalescent COVID-19. The rearranged chain carries TRBV5-1 and TRBJ1-2, with TRBD1 matching 11 junction bases. Material for sequencing was peripheral blood. The CDR3 has the sequence CASSRTGGPYGYTF. The DNA sequence is as follows: TGCGCCAGCTCCCGGACAGGGGGCCCCTATGGCTACACCTTC.